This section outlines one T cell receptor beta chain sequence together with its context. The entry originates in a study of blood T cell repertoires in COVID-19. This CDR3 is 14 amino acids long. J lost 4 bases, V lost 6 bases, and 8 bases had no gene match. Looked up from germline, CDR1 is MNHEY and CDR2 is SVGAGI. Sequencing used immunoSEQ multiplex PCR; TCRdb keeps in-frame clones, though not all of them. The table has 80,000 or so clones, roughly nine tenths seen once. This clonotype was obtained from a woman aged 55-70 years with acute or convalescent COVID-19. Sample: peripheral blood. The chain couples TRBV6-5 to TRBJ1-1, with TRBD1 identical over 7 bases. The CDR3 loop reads CASRGTAGGTEAFF. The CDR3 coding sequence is TGTGCCAGCAGAGGGACAGCCGGGGGCACTGAAGCTTTCTTT.